One sample yielded the 23 T cell receptor beta chains listed below, sequenced in a study of blood T cells in healthy people across ages. PCR was performed a second time for about 7 to 12 cycles using a sample-barcoded 5' primer and a J-beta primer mix. TCRdb used MiXCR to reprocess the 5' RACE reads, holding one entry per CDR3 protein. The sample comprises 950,000 to 1,200,000 distinct CDR3 sequences, 30% to 40% of which are singletons, and less than 15% rests with the top ten. The sequenced material came from blood. These receptor sequences come from a man younger than 35 in good health.

This clonotype has just a few counts. This rearrangement joins TRBV7-9 to TRBJ1-2; 10 bases line up with TRBD1. J gave up 8 bases and V 5 bases, and 8 bases lay outside the gene matches. This CDR3 is 14 amino acids long. Germline-derived CDR1 and CDR2 are SEHNR and FQNEAQ (reference sequence). DNA of the CDR3: TGTGCCAGCAGCGCAACGGGACAGGGGAACGGCTACACCTTC. Translating it yields CASSATGQGNGYTF.

J is TRBJ2-1 and V is TRBV6-6, with 10 bases lining up with TRBD1. Trimming removed 7 bases from V and 10 bases from J; junction bases left unmatched: 13. Germline V lookup: CDR1 MNHNY, CDR2 SVGAGI (reference sequence). The CDR3 is 15 residues long. As DNA, the CDR3 is TGTGCCAGCACCAGAGGGACAGGGGCTTCGGGCGAGCAGTTCTTC. Translating gives CASTRGTGASGEQFF.

The rearrangement joins TRBV4-2 to TRBJ1-5, with D maybe TRBD1 (5 bases). Trimming shortened V by 4 bases and J by 0 bases, and 16 bases separated the two germline ends. Per the germline V gene, CDR1 is LGHNA and CDR2 is YNFKEQ. The CDR3 contains 17 residues. As DNA, the CDR3 is TGTGCCAGCAGCCCTAGCGCTTGGGGGGATAGCAATCAGCCCCAGCATTTT. This codes for CASSPSAWGDSNQPQHF.

This clonotype has at least ten counts. V usage is TRBV9 and J usage is TRBJ1-2, with D unclear. The CDR3 spans 14 residues. Germline V lookup: CDR1 SGDLS, CDR2 YYNGEE. V was shortened by 5 bases and J by 1 base, with 12 bases between the two germline ends. For the CDR3, the DNA is TGTGCCAGCAGTTCTCCTATCCATAACTATGGCTACACCTTC. Its protein is CASSSPIHNYGYTF.

This clonotype was picked up many times. V is TRBV29-1 and J is TRBJ2-1; D may be TRBD1 (5 bases). Trimming took 4 bases from V and 2 from J, leaving 12 bases between them. Germline V CDR1 and CDR2: SQVTM, ANQGSEA. This CDR3 is built from 14 residues. CDR3 in DNA: TGCAGCGTTGTGCGGACAAGCGCCTACAATGAGCAGTTCTTC. It translates to CSVVRTSAYNEQFF.

This clonotype came up many times. The chain is built from TRBV20-1 and TRBJ2-3, with D tentatively TRBD2 (7 bases). The CDR3 runs to 16 residues. The V and J ends lost 0 bases and 4 bases respectively, with 17 bases between them. Germline-derived CDR1 and CDR2 are DFQATT and SNEGSKA (reference sequence). The CDR3 here is CSARDEEGGLPDTQYF. The CDR3 nucleotides are TGCAGTGCTAGAGATGAAGAGGGGGGGTTGCCAGATACGCAGTATTTT.

This clonotype was found many times. The CDR3 nucleotides read TGCAGCGTTTCGGCAGAACGGCAAGAGACCCAGTACTTC. Amino acids: CSVSAERQETQYF. The genes are TRBV29-1 and TRBJ2-5; D gene unclear. The CDR3 contains 13 residues. Germline V lookup: CDR1 SQVTM, CDR2 ANQGSEA. The ends were cut back, 5 bases at V and 2 bases at J, with 12 bases in the middle.

This clonotype appeared a few times. The chain couples TRBV27 to TRBJ1-5, with D unresolved. CDR3 size: 17 residues. The germline V gene has CDR1 MNHEY and CDR2 SMNVEV (reference sequence). V lost 0 bases to trimming and J lost 1 base, with 13 bases between them. CDR3 amino acids: CASSLSVVGRSNQPQHF. CDR3 in DNA: TGTGCCAGCAGTTTATCGGTGGTGGGTCGAAGCAATCAGCCCCAGCATTTT.

J is TRBJ2-3 and V is TRBV10-3, with 9 nucleotides matching TRBD1. The CDR3 runs 16 residues. The germline CDR1 and CDR2 sequences are ENHRY and SYGVKD. V gave up 0 bases and J gave up 1 base; unmatched junction bases: 2. DNA of the CDR3: TGTGCCATCAGTGAGTCGAGGACAGGGGGCACAGATACGCAGTATTTT. Its protein product is CAISESRTGGTDTQYF.

The genes are TRBV7-9 and TRBJ2-4, with 8 bases identical to TRBD2. The CDR3 covers 16 residues. V was pared by 3 bases and J by 0 bases, with 4 bases of the junction left unmatched. Germline CDR1 and CDR2: SEHNR and FQNEAQ (reference sequence). The CDR3 bases are TGTGCCAGCAGCTTCGCGGGGGGCCTAGCCAAAAACATTCAGTACTTC. Translation gives CASSFAGGLAKNIQYF.

This clonotype was detected a few times. The genes are TRBV24-1 and TRBJ2-3; perhaps TRBD2 as D (6 bases). The CDR3 is 16 amino acids. Looked up from germline, CDR1 is KGHDR and CDR2 is SFDVKD. The V gene lost 1 base and the J gene lost 1 base, with 11 bases spanning the gap. For the CDR3, the DNA is TGTGCCACCAGTGATTTTAGGGCTAGCGGCACAGATACGCAGTATTTT. This sequence encodes CATSDFRASGTDTQYF.

As to this clonotype: At one end, the junction sequence differs from germline, possibly due to a read error. The rearrangement uses TRBV7-8 and TRBJ1-6; D is uncertain. Looked up from germline, CDR1 is SGHVS and CDR2 is FQNEAQ. The CDR3 has 12 residues. The CDR3 nucleotides read TGTGCCAGCAGCTTCGATAATTCACCCCCCCACTTT. This gives the protein CASSFDNSPPHF.

As to this clonotype: Its ends do not fully match the called genes, so a read error is possible. The chain is built from TRBV7-9 and TRBJ2-7; D is unclear. Germline V gene sequence: CDR1 SEHNR, CDR2 FQNEAQ (reference sequence). The CDR3 has 13 amino acids. As DNA, the CDR3 is TGTGCTAGCAGCTCCTCAACCCTCTACGAGCAGTACTTC. Amino acid sequence: CASSSSTLYEQYF.

The chain employs TRBV7-2 and TRBJ1-1; D possibly corresponds to TRBD1 (6 bases). This CDR3 is 12 amino acids long. Germline CDR1 reads SGHTA; CDR2 reads FQGNSA. The ends were cut back, 2 bases at V and 6 bases at J, with 7 bases in the middle. CDR3 amino acids: CASSLWTAEAFF. DNA of the CDR3: TGTGCCAGCAGCTTATGGACAGCTGAAGCTTTCTTT.

The V gene is TRBV27, the J gene TRBJ2-7, with 11 bases that match TRBD1. Trimming at V came to 2 bases and at J to 3 bases, leaving 6 bases not matched to a gene. This CDR3 contains 16 residues. CDR1 and CDR2 from the germline V gene are MNHEY and SMNVEV (reference sequence). CDR3 loop: CASSLTAGTGGYEQYF. As DNA, the CDR3 is TGTGCCAGCAGTTTAACCGCCGGGACAGGGGGCTACGAGCAGTACTTC.

The chain links TRBV10-3 to TRBJ1-1; 7 positions match TRBD1. Trimming cost V 3 bases and J 1 base; bases outside gene matches: 5. Per the germline V gene, CDR1 is ENHRY and CDR2 is SYGVKD. The CDR3 runs to 15 residues. This chain's CDR3 is CAISERTGENTEAFF. CDR3 coding DNA: TGTGCCATCAGTGAACGTACAGGGGAGAACACTGAAGCTTTCTTT.

Notes on this clonotype: Mismatch with germline at one junction end may stem from a read error. The rearrangement joins TRBV27 to TRBJ1-2, with 7 bases matching TRBD1. CDR3 length: 14 amino acids. Germline loops: CDR1 MNHEY, CDR2 SMNVEV (reference sequence). The CDR3 is CTSSRGGTNYGYTF. The CDR3 coding sequence is TGTACCAGCAGCCGAGGGGGCACTAACTATGGCTACACCTTC.

The chain uses TRBV6-4 and TRBJ2-7, with a possible D match to TRBD1 (6 bases). The J call may be in error: the DNA end matches TRBJ2-5 better. Germline-derived CDR1 and CDR2 are MRHNA and SNTAGT. There are 15 residues in the CDR3. The chain's CDR3 is CASSKNKGEGGTQYF. The CDR3 DNA reads TGTGCCAGCAGTAAAAACAAGGGGGAAGGAGGGACCCAGTACTTC.

The chain carries TRBV7-9 and TRBJ1-1; D might be TRBD1 (5 bases). The CDR3 consists of 15 residues. Germline loops: CDR1 SEHNR, CDR2 FQNEAQ (reference sequence). V was clipped by 4 bases and J by 6 bases, with 18 bases between them. The CDR3 bases are TGTGCCAGCAGCTACGAGGACGGTAGGGACCCTGAAGCTTTCTTT. Translation gives CASSYEDGRDPEAFF.

In its sample, this clonotype was seen many times. The chain combines TRBV2 with TRBJ2-6; 7 bases map to TRBD1. This CDR3 region has 14 residues. Germline V CDR1 and CDR2: SNHLY, FYNNEI. The V segment lost 7 bases and the J segment 4 bases; nucleotides outside the gene matches: 4. The chain's CDR3 is CASKTGPGANVLTF. The DNA for the CDR3 is TGTGCCAGCAAGACAGGGCCCGGGGCCAACGTCCTGACTTTC. Full variable domain (rest looked up from reference TRBV2 and TRBJ2-6): EPEVTQTPSHQVTQMGQEVILRCVPISNHLYFYWYRQILGQKVEFLVSFYNNEISEKSEIFDDQFSVERPDGSNFTLKIRSTKLEDSAMYFCASKTGPGANVLTFGAGSRLTVL.

J is TRBJ2-2 and V is TRBV2; no clear D gene. Germline V gene data show CDR1 as SNHLY and CDR2 as FYNNEI. The CDR3 has 13 amino acids. Trimming cost V 7 bases and J 1 base, with 7 bases left between them. Here the CDR3 reads CASIQRNTGELFF. CDR3 nucleotides: TGTGCCAGCATCCAACGGAACACCGGGGAGCTGTTTTTT.

CDR3 nucleotide sequence: TGCGCCAGCAGCTTGTCGGGGTATGGAGAAGTGGGCACTGAAGCTTTCTTT. Amino acids: CASSLSGYGEVGTEAFF. This chain connects TRBV5-1 to TRBJ1-1; D is ambiguous. V gave up 1 base and J gave up 4 bases, with 20 bases separating them. In germline, CDR1 is SGHRS, CDR2 YFSETQ. CDR3 length: 17 residues.

Comment on this clonotype: It may be a read error: a sequence one base away is much more abundant. The chain joins TRBV9 to TRBJ2-3; D perhaps matches TRBD2 (5 bases). The CDR3 extends over 13 amino acids. CDR1 and CDR2 from the germline V gene are SGDLS and YYNGEE. The CDR3 sequence: CVSSTTSIDTQYF. CDR3 nucleotides: TGTGTCAGCAGCACCACTAGTATAGATACGCAGTATTTT.